This entry is about one TCR beta chain. The antigen is unknown. One end of the junction is discordant with germline, which a read error may explain. This CDR3 region has 14 residues. Germline values: CDR1 MNHNS, CDR2 SASEGT. Production of TCR beta cDNA used roughly 0.55 ug total RNA together with a constant-region primer. Libraries covering TCR beta were generated through three nested multiplex PCR rounds (using a slightly modified ARM-PCR). The study ran its first two PCR rounds for 9 to 10 cycles each, using TRBV1-TRBV30 forward primers and a C-beta reverse primer. One entry per CDR3 protein results from TCRdb running MiXCR on the multiplex PCR reads. The sample has about 35,000 distinct CDR3 sequences, roughly 70% seen once. The record originates from a study of tumor-infiltrating lymphocytes in primary liver carcinoma. Study observations and caveats: Overlap between tumor regions exceeded overlap of tumor with adjacent tissue or blood. Present in all five tumor regions were only about 7-25% of the top clones. When set against blood, tumors had a significantly higher top-250-clone fraction (p = 0.039).

Each 20-30 mg portion of unsorted bulk tissue served as the source for co-extraction of RNA and DNA. With chronic HBV infection, the patients were also treatment-naive. The chain couples TRBV6-1 to TRBJ1-5, with 9 bases fitting TRBD1. Sequenced: liver tumor tissue from sampling region 4. As for subset: tumor region T4, right-lateral pole. This receptor was identified in a middle-aged man with primary liver carcinoma and hepatitis B virus infection. The CDR3 loop is CAGSLQGATQSQHF. The CDR3 region has the DNA TGTGCTGGCAGTCTACAGGGGGCCACTCAGTCCCAGCATTTT.